A single sample is the source of the 2 T cell receptor beta chains below, sequenced in a study of T cell clonality in common variable immunodeficiency. General study points: Reportedly, TCR beta sequences from common variable immunodeficiency showed fewer deletions and N-nucleotide insertions.

The antigens these receptors bind are not known. Clones were read by immunoSEQ multiplex PCR, and TCRdb kept only the in-frame ones, dropping some. The sample was found to contain about 26,000 clones, and every one recurs. Sample: peripheral blood mononuclear cells. The source is a human donor with common variable immunodeficiency.

This clone was counted at least ten times. The CDR3 end falls 3 residues outside the read, so it is completed with the germline J gene. The rearrangement uses TRBV19 and TRBJ2-1; TRBD2 matches 7 bases. Trimming at V came to 5 bases and at J to 8 bases, leaving 6 bases not matched to a gene. Germline V gene sequence: CDR1 LNHDA, CDR2 SQIVND (reference sequence). This CDR3 contains 13 residues. CDR3 sequence: CASSRGRGYEQFF. CDR3 DNA (partial): TGTGCCAGTAGTCGCGGGAGAGGGTATGAG.

This clone was picked up a small number of times. The CDR3 end is not reached by the read, which stops 3 residues before it; the germline J gene fills it in. The rearrangement links TRBV23-1 to TRBJ1-6; a weak D match, TRBD1 (5 bases). TRBV23-1 is labeled an ORF, and its function is uncertain. V lost 8 bases, J lost 7 bases, and 18 bases lay in between. CDR3 size: 15 residues. The CDR3 region is CASEPQSRGNSPLHF. The covered CDR3 bases are TGCGCCAGCGAGCCGCAGTCACGGGGGAATTCACCC.